Presented here are 30 T cell receptor beta chains from one specimen sequenced in a study of blood T cell repertoires in COVID-19. This table comes from immunoSEQ multiplex PCR, and its TCRdb copy is limited to in-frame clones, with some not included. This sample has about 32,000 clones, with roughly nine tenths found just once. Sequencing was done on a sample of peripheral blood. The receptors derive from a man aged 45-65 years with active or convalescent COVID-19.

This chain joins TRBV4-3 and TRBJ2-1, with TRBD2 matching 8 bases. V was clipped by 2 bases and J by 2 bases; unmatched bases: 8. This CDR3 is built from 17 residues. CDR1 is LGHNA, CDR2 YSLEER, per germline. The CDR3 region has the DNA TGCGCCAGCAGCCAATCTCCCGGACTAGCCGCCTACAATGAGCAGTTCTTC. Translated, it gives CASSQSPGLAAYNEQFF.

The rearrangement joins TRBV7-3 to TRBJ2-2; D is unclear. Germline V lookup: CDR1 SGHTA, CDR2 FQGTGA. V lost 2 bases and J 4 bases, leaving 17 bases between the germline ends. CDR3 size: 17 residues. Here the CDR3 DNA reads TGTGCCAGCAGCTTAGTCGTCCAGGATAGAATCACCGGGGAGCTGTTTTTT. Translation gives CASSLVVQDRITGELFF.

This clone was recorded once. This chain uses TRBV11-2 with TRBJ2-7; D remains ambiguous. V lost 0 bases, J lost 2 bases, and 8 bases lay in between. Per the germline V gene, CDR1 is SGHAT and CDR2 is FQNNGV. The CDR3 is 14 amino acids. The CDR3 loop is CASSLDSPAYEQYF. The CDR3 bases are TGTGCCAGCAGCTTAGATTCGCCGGCCTACGAGCAGTACTTC. The full variable domain, completed using reference TRBV11-2 and TRBJ2-7, is EAGVAQSPRYKIIEKRQSVAFWCNPISGHATLYWYQQILGQGPKLLIQFQNNGVVDDSQLPKDRFSAERLKGVDSTLKIQPAKLEDSAVYLCASSLDSPAYEQYFGPGTRLTVT.

J is TRBJ2-5 and V is TRBV6-1; TRBD2 aligns across 9 bases. CDR1 is MNHNS and CDR2 is SASEGT in the germline V gene. There are 16 residues in the CDR3. Trimming cost V 3 bases and J 5 bases; bases outside gene matches: 10. As DNA, the CDR3 is TGTGCCAGCAGTGACATAGCGGGAGAGGGTGGGGAGACCCAGTACTTC. This encodes CASSDIAGEGGETQYF.

This chain uses TRBV4-3 with TRBJ2-7; TRBD1 matches at 8 bases. From germline, CDR1 is LGHNA and CDR2 YSLEER. The CDR3 loop spans 14 amino acids. The ends lost 3 bases at V and 3 bases at J; junction bases unmatched: 4. The CDR3 DNA is TGCGCCAGCAGCCATGATGACAGGGGCTACGAGCAGTACTTC. It translates to CASSHDDRGYEQYF.

The V gene is TRBV18, the J gene TRBJ2-5, with D perhaps matching TRBD2 (7 bases). This CDR3 is 15 amino acids long. Deletions cut 2 bases from V and 5 bases from J, with 15 bases between. In germline, CDR1 is KGHSH, CDR2 LQKENI. The CDR3 is CASSPGTGRVETQYF. The CDR3 bases are TGTGCCAGCTCACCAGGCACAGGGAGGGTTGAGACCCAGTACTTC. Using reference TRBV18 and TRBJ2-5 for the parts outside the CDR3, the full variable domain is NAGVMQNPRHLVRRRGQEARLRCSPMKGHSHVYWYRQLPEEGLKFMVYLQKENIIDESGMPKERFSAEFPKEGPSILRIQQVVRGDSAAYFCASSPGTGRVETQYFGPGTRLLVL.

The rearrangement uses TRBV11-2 and TRBJ1-5, with a tentative D call TRBD1 (5 bases). Per germline, CDR1 SGHAT and CDR2 FQNNGV. This CDR3 has 15 amino acids. Trimming stripped 5 bases from V and 0 bases from J, with 11 bases between. CDR3 amino acids: CASSATTGSNQPQHF. CDR3 nucleotide sequence: TGTGCCAGCAGCGCAACTACAGGTAGCAATCAGCCCCAGCATTTT.

The chain couples TRBV5-1 to TRBJ2-2; D gene ambiguous. Per germline, CDR1 SGHRS and CDR2 YFSETQ. With 0 bases removed from V and 8 bases from J, the gap between germline ends came to 11 bases. The length of the CDR3 is 14 residues. The chain's CDR3 is CASSLDRPTGELFF. The CDR3 coding sequence is TGCGCCAGCAGCTTGGATCGTCCAACAGGGGAGCTGTTTTTT.

The rearrangement links TRBV3-1 (or the pseudogene TRBV3-2) to TRBJ2-7; perhaps TRBD2 as D (5 bases). Trimming shortened V by 1 base and J by 2 bases, and 15 bases separated the two germline ends. Germline CDR1 reads LGHDT; CDR2 reads YNNKEL (reference sequence). This CDR3 comprises 16 residues. This chain's CDR3 is CASSQAPGNPAYEQYF. CDR3 in DNA: TGTGCCAGCAGCCAAGCCCCCGGGAATCCAGCCTACGAGCAGTACTTC.

The CDR3 coding sequence is TGTGCCAGCAGTTACCAGGGGATTAGCTACAATGAGCAGTTCTTC. As protein: CASSYQGISYNEQFF. The V call is TRBV6-5, the J call TRBJ2-1; weak D call: TRBD1 (6 bases). Germline values: CDR1 MNHEY, CDR2 SVGAGI. The ends were cut back, 2 bases at V and 3 bases at J, with 11 bases in the middle. The CDR3 is made up of 15 amino acids.

The V and J genes are TRBV27 and TRBJ2-1, with 9 bases fitting TRBD2. This CDR3 comprises 16 residues. J gave up 5 bases and V 1 base, and 6 bases lay outside the gene matches. Germline assignment: CDR1 MNHEY and CDR2 SMNVEV (reference sequence). The CDR3 sequence is CASSLLAGVNHNEQFF. CDR3 bases: TGTGCCAGCAGTTTATTAGCGGGAGTTAACCACAATGAGCAGTTCTTC.

This sequence joins TRBV5-1 and TRBJ2-5, with 11 bases identical to TRBD2. This CDR3 region has 15 residues. J gave up 5 bases and V 7 bases, and 10 bases lay outside the gene matches. The germline CDR1 and CDR2 sequences are SGHRS and YFSETQ. CDR3 bases: TGCGCCAGCGGCATAGCGGGAGGGCAGGGGGAGACCCAGTACTTC. Translating it yields CASGIAGGQGETQYF.

The chain links TRBV19 to TRBJ1-6; 7 bases agree with TRBD1. The junction had 7 bases not matched to a gene; V was cut back by 4 bases and J by 4 bases. Per the germline V gene, CDR1 is LNHDA and CDR2 is SQIVND (reference sequence). The CDR3 contains 16 residues. DNA for the CDR3: TGTGCCAGTAGTACACGACAGGGACCGTATAATTCACCCCTCCACTTT. This encodes CASSTRQGPYNSPLHF.

The chain joins TRBV9 to TRBJ1-4; no clear D. This CDR3 has 14 amino acids. Germline CDR1 reads SGDLS; CDR2 reads YYNGEE. V lost 4 bases to trimming and J lost 0 bases, with 7 bases between them. The CDR3 protein is CASSLDTTNEKLFF. For the CDR3, the DNA is TGTGCCAGCAGCTTAGACACAACTAATGAAAAACTGTTTTTT.

The chain links TRBV30 to TRBJ2-5, with 16 bases fitting TRBD2. The CDR3 covers 18 residues. Germline V gene lookup returns CDR1 GTSNPN and CDR2 SVGIG (reference sequence). V shed 3 bases and J 3 bases; nucleotides not matched to a gene: 10. The CDR3 nucleotides read TGTGCCTGGAGAAAGGGACTAGCGGGAGGGCCGAAGGAAGAGACCCAGTACTTC. Translating it yields CAWRKGLAGGPKEETQYF.

This rearrangement joins TRBV28 to TRBJ1-4; a weak D match, TRBD1 (6 bases). The ends were cut back, 5 bases at V and 8 bases at J, with 18 bases in the middle. Germline V CDR1 and CDR2: MDHEN, SYDVKM. The CDR3 has 15 residues. The CDR3 sequence: CASSPRGRGDEKLFF. The CDR3 nucleotides are TGTGCCAGCAGTCCCCGGGGCAGGGGAGACGAAAAACTGTTTTTT.

This clone was seen a few times. The sample carries other DNA sequences with the same CDR3. DNA of the CDR3: TGCGCCAGCAGCTTGATCGGCGGGAGCTACAATGAGCAGTTCTTC. It encodes CASSLIGGSYNEQFF. V and J are TRBV5-1 and TRBJ2-1; 7 bases are a match to TRBD2. The CDR3 runs to 15 residues. CDR1 is SGHRS, CDR2 YFSETQ, per germline. V was clipped by 1 base and J by 3 bases; unmatched bases: 4.

The chain employs TRBV11-2 and TRBJ2-3, with a possible D match to TRBD1 (5 bases). The V end was cut by 1 base, the J end by 11 bases, with 13 bases between. This CDR3 is 13 amino acids long. CDR1 is SGHAT, CDR2 FQNNGV, per germline. CDR3 sequence (DNA): TGTGCCAGCAGCTTAGCACTTAAAGGGGTGCAGTATTTT. It codes for CASSLALKGVQYF.

The chain carries TRBV7-9 and TRBJ2-5; a weak D match, TRBD1 (5 bases). Looked up from germline, CDR1 is SEHNR and CDR2 is FQNEAQ (reference sequence). The CDR3 runs 14 residues. V lost 2 bases to trimming and J lost 2 bases, with 9 bases between them. In DNA form, the CDR3 reads TGTGCCAGCAGCTTATTTCAGGGTCAAGAGACCCAGTACTTC. Translated: CASSLFQGQETQYF.

The rearrangement uses TRBV4-2 and TRBJ2-1, with 9 bases matching TRBD2. CDR1 is LGHNA, CDR2 YNFKEQ, per germline. The V gene end was trimmed by 0 bases and the J gene end by 3 bases; junction bases not matched to a gene: 6. The CDR3 has 17 amino acids. DNA for the CDR3: TGTGCCAGCAGCCAAGATCCCTTAGCGGGAGTCTACAATGAGCAGTTCTTC. Translated: CASSQDPLAGVYNEQFF.

This chain connects TRBV29-1 to TRBJ2-5; D possibly corresponds to TRBD2 (6 bases). Germline CDR1 SQVTM, CDR2 ANQGSEA. This CDR3 contains 16 residues. V lost 2 bases and J 7 bases, leaving 23 bases between the germline ends. The CDR3 region has the DNA TGCAGCGTTGAAAACGCCCCGGGACTTGGTTGGGGGACCCAGTACTTC. Translation gives CSVENAPGLGWGTQYF.

This clone has more than one count but fewer than ten. The V gene is TRBV2, the J gene TRBJ2-7; 9 nucleotides match TRBD2. The CDR3 runs to 11 residues. Germline CDR1 and CDR2: SNHLY and FYNNEI. The V and J ends lost 4 bases and 12 bases, in that order; junction bases with no gene match: 4. CDR3 DNA sequence: TGTGCCAGCAGTGCTGGGACTAGCTCGTACTTC. As protein: CASSAGTSSYF.

The chain employs TRBV18 and TRBJ2-1; D is ambiguous. Germline lookup yields CDR1 KGHSH and CDR2 LQKENI. The CDR3 is 15 residues long. V was pared by 2 bases and J by 3 bases, with 11 bases between. Here the CDR3 DNA reads TGTGCCAGCTCACCAGCAGGCCGAAACTACAATGAGCAGTTCTTC. Residues: CASSPAGRNYNEQFF.

The chain carries TRBV29-1 and TRBJ2-7; 8 positions match TRBD2. The CDR3 is 14 residues long. CDR1 SQVTM and CDR2 ANQGSEA come from the germline V gene. V trimming: 4 bases; J trimming: 4 bases; junction bases outside the gene matches: 9. The CDR3 sequence is CSVGPAGEEYEQYF. For the CDR3, the DNA is TGCAGCGTTGGGCCAGCGGGAGAAGAATACGAGCAGTACTTC.

The chain couples TRBV18 to TRBJ2-7; 10 bases line up with TRBD1. CDR3 size: 13 residues. Germline CDR1 and CDR2: KGHSH and LQKENI. With V trimmed by 3 bases and J by 5 bases, 1 base remained unmatched. In DNA form, the CDR3 reads TGTGCCAGCTCACCGGGGACAGGGGACGAGCAGTACTTC. Translation: CASSPGTGDEQYF.

The rearrangement joins TRBV28 to TRBJ2-3; D is unresolved. Trimming took off 8 bases at V and 1 base at J, with 13 bases between the two ends. Per germline, CDR1 MDHEN and CDR2 SYDVKM. CDR3 length: 14 amino acids. The CDR3 bases are TGTGCCAGCGGAGCCTTCCTTGGCACAGATACGCAGTATTTT. Its protein product is CASGAFLGTDTQYF.

V gene TRBV28 combines with J gene TRBJ1-5; no clear D. Trimming took off 3 bases at V and 0 bases at J, with 12 bases between the two ends. This CDR3 is built from 16 residues. Germline CDR1 is MDHEN and CDR2 is SYDVKM. The CDR3 sequence is CASSFPLVYSNQPQHF. CDR3 coding DNA: TGTGCCAGCAGTTTCCCGCTAGTCTATAGCAATCAGCCCCAGCATTTT.

This clone was detected once. The CDR3 nucleotides are TGTGCCAGCAGCAAGAGCGGGAGGGCAGATACGCAGTATTTT. This sequence encodes CASSKSGRADTQYF. The chain joins TRBV21-1 to TRBJ2-3; no check of the table's D call, TRBD2, against the DNA was made. TRBV21-1 is tagged as a pseudogene. This CDR3 is 14 amino acids long.

The V call is TRBV28, the J call TRBJ1-4, with 7 positions matching TRBD1. Germline V CDR1 and CDR2: MDHEN, SYDVKM. Trimming at V came to 9 bases and at J to 7 bases, leaving 8 bases not matched to a gene. CDR3 length: 13 residues. The CDR3: CASRVPGGEKLFF. The CDR3 DNA reads TGTGCCAGTAGGGTTCCAGGGGGTGAAAAACTGTTTTTT.

This chain uses TRBV7-2 with TRBJ1-1, with no clear D. Trimming took 5 bases from V and 4 from J, leaving 14 bases between them. The germline gives CDR1 SGHTA, CDR2 FQGNSA. CDR3 size: 14 residues. The CDR3 spells CASSQDYLGTEAFF. The CDR3 DNA sequence: TGTGCCAGCAGCCAGGACTACCTGGGCACTGAAGCTTTCTTT.